This TCR beta chain was sequenced in a study of cytotoxic CD8 clonotypes in ibrutinib-treated CLL. This clone was picked up one time. The antigen is unknown. The CDR3 has 14 residues. V was pared by 6 bases and J by 8 bases, with 5 bases of the junction left unmatched. CDR1 and CDR2 from the germline V gene are MNHEY and SMNVEV (reference sequence). The targeted sequencing depth was 1 in 200,000 to 1 in 1 million T cells. Sequencing used immunoSEQ multiplex PCR; TCRdb keeps in-frame clones, though not all of them. The sample gives around 53,000 clones, about 54% of which show up once; 24% is in the top ten. Study-level results: Private clonotypes, not public ones, expanded at ibrutinib response.

The receptor was derived from a human donor with chronic lymphocytic leukemia. This sequence joins TRBV27 and TRBJ2-1; 12 nucleotides agree with TRBD2. The sample was PBMCs, taken at disease progression, from a patient treated with ibrutinib. CDR3: CASRLAGGTDEQFF. For the CDR3, the DNA is TGTGCCAGCAGACTAGCGGGAGGTACGGATGAGCAGTTCTTC.